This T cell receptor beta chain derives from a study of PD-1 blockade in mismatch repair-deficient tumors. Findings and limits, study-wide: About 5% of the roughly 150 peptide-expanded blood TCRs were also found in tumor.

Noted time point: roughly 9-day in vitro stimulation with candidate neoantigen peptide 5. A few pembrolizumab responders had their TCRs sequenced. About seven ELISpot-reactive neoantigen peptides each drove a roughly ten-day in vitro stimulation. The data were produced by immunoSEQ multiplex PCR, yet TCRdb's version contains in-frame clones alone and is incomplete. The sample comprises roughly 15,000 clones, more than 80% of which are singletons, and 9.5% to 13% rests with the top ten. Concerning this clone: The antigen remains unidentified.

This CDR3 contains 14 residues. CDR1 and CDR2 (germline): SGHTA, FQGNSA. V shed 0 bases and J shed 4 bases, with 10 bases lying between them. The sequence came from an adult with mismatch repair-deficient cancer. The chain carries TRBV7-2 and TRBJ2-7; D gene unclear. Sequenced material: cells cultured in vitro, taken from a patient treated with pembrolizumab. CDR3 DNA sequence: TGTGCCAGCAGCTTAGCGCTTGGCGGTTACGAGCAGTACTTC. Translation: CASSLALGGYEQYF. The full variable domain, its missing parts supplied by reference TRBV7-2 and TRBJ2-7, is GAGVSQSPSNKVTEKGKDVELRCDPISGHTALYWYRQSLGQGLEFLIYFQGNSAPDKSGLPSDRFSAERTGGSVSTLTIQRTQQEDSAVYLCASSLALGGYEQYFGPGTRLTVT.